Listed below are T cell receptor beta chains from one sample, sequenced in a study of response to subunit inactivated influenza vaccine. TCRdb ran MiXCR on the RT-PCR reads and lists one entry per CDR3 protein. This repertoire shows approximately 500,000 distinct CDR3 sequences, 10% to 15% found once; its top ten account for about an eighth. The sample in question was PBMCs from blood, obtained more than 35 days after vaccination. The receptor source for this set is a man aged 45-60 years who received an inactivated influenza vaccine. CDR3s include the opening cysteine and the closing phenylalanine or tryptophan. Fields, in order: CDR3 length, J gene, clone size, V gene, CDR3 protein. Rows may omit the clone size; those that give it use once, few, many or a size class.

CDR3 length: 12; J gene: TRBJ1-1; clone size: -; V gene: TRBV6-6; CDR3 protein: CASTGGPTEAFF
CDR3 length: 15; J gene: TRBJ2-7; clone size: -; V gene: TRBV7-9; CDR3 protein: CASSLGRTGNDEEYF
CDR3 length: 11; J gene: TRBJ2-1; clone size: few; V gene: TRBV29-1; CDR3 protein: CSAGQGDEQFF
CDR3 length: 14; J gene: TRBJ1-2; clone size: few; V gene: TRBV25-1; CDR3 protein: CASNAGTGNYGYTF
CDR3 length: 13; J gene: TRBJ1-2; clone size: many; V gene: TRBV7-2; CDR3 protein: CASSLGRREGYTF
CDR3 length: 14; J gene: TRBJ2-1; clone size: -; V gene: TRBV4-3; CDR3 protein: CASSQGQGRNEQFF
CDR3 length: 17; J gene: TRBJ2-1; clone size: -; V gene: TRBV12-3/TRBV12-4; CDR3 protein: CASSLEVLRESADEQFF
CDR3 length: 12; J gene: TRBJ2-7; clone size: -; V gene: TRBV5-5; CDR3 protein: CASSETLYEQYF
CDR3 length: 16; J gene: TRBJ2-1; clone size: many; V gene: TRBV7-2; CDR3 protein: CASRPIAGGGYNEQFF
CDR3 length: 16; J gene: TRBJ2-3; clone size: few; V gene: TRBV12-3/TRBV12-4; CDR3 protein: CASSPGLAGVGDTQYF
CDR3 length: 15; J gene: TRBJ2-3; clone size: -; V gene: TRBV7-2; CDR3 protein: CASSIAEGAGDTQYF
CDR3 length: 14; J gene: TRBJ2-7; clone size: -; V gene: TRBV12-3/TRBV12-4; CDR3 protein: CASSIGGNSYEQYF
CDR3 length: 14; J gene: TRBJ2-7; clone size: -; V gene: TRBV3-1; CDR3 protein: CASSQGILNYEQYF
CDR3 length: 13; J gene: TRBJ2-7; clone size: -; V gene: TRBV20-1; CDR3 protein: CSASVEGPYEQYF
CDR3 length: 15; J gene: TRBJ2-6; clone size: few; V gene: TRBV4-3; CDR3 protein: CASSQEIVEANVLTF
CDR3 length: 13; J gene: TRBJ1-2; clone size: many; V gene: TRBV4-3; CDR3 protein: CASSQDQGRGYTF
CDR3 length: 15; J gene: TRBJ2-2; clone size: -; V gene: TRBV10-3; CDR3 protein: CAIRGDGRDTGELFF
CDR3 length: 11; J gene: TRBJ1-2; clone size: few; V gene: TRBV3-1; CDR3 protein: CASSQGRGYTF
CDR3 length: 15; J gene: TRBJ2-1; clone size: few; V gene: TRBV3-1; CDR3 protein: CASSRPRQAVDEQFF
CDR3 length: 14; J gene: TRBJ2-4; clone size: -; V gene: TRBV7-2; CDR3 protein: CASSLAPGKNIQYF
CDR3 length: 14; J gene: TRBJ2-1; clone size: few; V gene: TRBV6-2/TRBV6-3; CDR3 protein: CASSRLRMGNEQFF
CDR3 length: 14; J gene: TRBJ2-7; clone size: many; V gene: TRBV20-1; CDR3 protein: CSAEPGTGAREQYF
CDR3 length: 14; J gene: TRBJ1-3; clone size: -; V gene: TRBV3-1; CDR3 protein: CASSSPGQGNTIYF
CDR3 length: 13; J gene: TRBJ1-1; clone size: few; V gene: TRBV29-1; CDR3 protein: CSVGTGWDTEAFF
CDR3 length: 13; J gene: TRBJ2-7; clone size: many; V gene: TRBV12-3/TRBV12-4; CDR3 protein: CASSPSLYAEQYF
CDR3 length: 17; J gene: TRBJ2-5; clone size: -; V gene: TRBV12-3/TRBV12-4; CDR3 protein: CASRGTSGGEYQETQYF
CDR3 length: 13; J gene: TRBJ1-6; clone size: -; V gene: TRBV20-1; CDR3 protein: CSARQDRVSPLHF
CDR3 length: 18; J gene: TRBJ2-1; clone size: few; V gene: TRBV28; CDR3 protein: CASSLDGSGPGSYNEQFF
CDR3 length: 13; J gene: TRBJ2-1; clone size: few; V gene: TRBV12-3/TRBV12-4; CDR3 protein: CASTLGGYNEQFF
CDR3 length: 16; J gene: TRBJ2-2; clone size: few; V gene: TRBV7-9; CDR3 protein: CASSTTRMVNTGELFF
CDR3 length: 14; J gene: TRBJ1-2; clone size: many; V gene: TRBV12-3/TRBV12-4; CDR3 protein: CASKPYRGDYGYTF
CDR3 length: 14; J gene: TRBJ2-5; clone size: many; V gene: TRBV5-1; CDR3 protein: CASSWMTVQETQYF
CDR3 length: 16; J gene: TRBJ2-2; clone size: -; V gene: TRBV4-3; CDR3 protein: CASSQGTGINTGELFF
CDR3 length: 12; J gene: TRBJ1-1; clone size: many; V gene: TRBV12-5; CDR3 protein: CASGYVGQEAFF
CDR3 length: 13; J gene: TRBJ2-3; clone size: -; V gene: TRBV3-1; CDR3 protein: CASSQDLADTQYF
CDR3 length: 13; J gene: TRBJ2-6; clone size: -; V gene: TRBV6-1; CDR3 protein: CASRLDGANVLTF
CDR3 length: 13; J gene: TRBJ1-1; clone size: many; V gene: TRBV7-8; CDR3 protein: CASSLGQYTEAFF
CDR3 length: 15; J gene: TRBJ2-2; clone size: many; V gene: TRBV5-1; CDR3 protein: CASSRTEIDTGELFF
CDR3 length: 16; J gene: TRBJ1-5; clone size: many; V gene: TRBV12-3/TRBV12-4; CDR3 protein: CASSSGLLSWNQPQHF
CDR3 length: 17; J gene: TRBJ2-6; clone size: -; V gene: TRBV7-8; CDR3 protein: CASSSRGTLSGANVLTF
CDR3 length: 12; J gene: TRBJ2-3; clone size: -; V gene: TRBV20-1; CDR3 protein: CSGGDSTDTQYF
CDR3 length: 15; J gene: TRBJ2-5; clone size: -; V gene: TRBV29-1; CDR3 protein: CSVELGVAVQETQYF
CDR3 length: 12; J gene: TRBJ2-7; clone size: -; V gene: TRBV6-2/TRBV6-3; CDR3 protein: CASLASDYEQYF
CDR3 length: 15; J gene: TRBJ2-7; clone size: few; V gene: TRBV6-1; CDR3 protein: CASSERTGGPYEQYF
CDR3 length: 19; J gene: TRBJ2-1; clone size: once; V gene: TRBV14; CDR3 protein: CASSPLPGLAGGSYNEQFF
CDR3 length: 19; J gene: TRBJ2-3; clone size: few; V gene: TRBV11-1; CDR3 protein: CASSPSRGEGLFGTDTQYF
CDR3 length: 13; J gene: TRBJ2-1; clone size: -; V gene: TRBV2; CDR3 protein: CASSADRYNEQFF
CDR3 length: 14; J gene: TRBJ2-1; clone size: -; V gene: TRBV20-1; CDR3 protein: CSARDFRRGNEQFF
CDR3 length: 16; J gene: TRBJ2-3; clone size: -; V gene: TRBV6-1; CDR3 protein: CASSARGQGRSDTQYF
CDR3 length: 14; J gene: TRBJ1-2; clone size: many; V gene: TRBV20-1; CDR3 protein: CSARDRGLNYGYTF
CDR3 length: 14; J gene: TRBJ2-7; clone size: -; V gene: TRBV28; CDR3 protein: CASSLFGGSYEQYF
CDR3 length: 13; J gene: TRBJ2-7; clone size: few; V gene: TRBV7-3; CDR3 protein: CASSLMSGSEQYF